The subject of this entry is one TCR beta chain. Its antigen is not identified. These data come from a study of cytomegalovirus exposure and HLA in healthy donors. Study observations and caveats: Researchers left out some V segments, among them TRBV6-2 and TRBV6-3, as indistinguishable. Another analysis was done later, and it associated around 15,000 TCR beta sequences with HLA alleles at 0.05 false discovery rate. Most TCR sequences proved rare, with some public TCRs found in many donors.

The V and J ends lost 5 bases and 1 base respectively, with 17 bases between them. The CDR3 has 16 residues. Germline CDR1 is MDHEN and CDR2 is SYDVKM. A multiplex PCR was run with 60 Vbeta primers and 13 Jbeta primers. Sequencing was performed with immunoSEQ multiplex PCR; in TCRdb, only in-frame clones are kept and a portion is missing. The repertoire consists of around 99,000 clones, with 63% occurring once and the leading ten covering 6% to 6.5%. Sequenced material: PBMCs. This clonotype was sampled from a woman aged 25-40 years in good health and CMV-seronegative. This sequence joins TRBV28 and TRBJ1-1; D not resolved. The CDR3 sequence: CASSPNGPERNTEAFF. DNA for the CDR3: TGTGCCAGCAGTCCCAACGGCCCAGAGCGGAACACTGAAGCTTTCTTT.